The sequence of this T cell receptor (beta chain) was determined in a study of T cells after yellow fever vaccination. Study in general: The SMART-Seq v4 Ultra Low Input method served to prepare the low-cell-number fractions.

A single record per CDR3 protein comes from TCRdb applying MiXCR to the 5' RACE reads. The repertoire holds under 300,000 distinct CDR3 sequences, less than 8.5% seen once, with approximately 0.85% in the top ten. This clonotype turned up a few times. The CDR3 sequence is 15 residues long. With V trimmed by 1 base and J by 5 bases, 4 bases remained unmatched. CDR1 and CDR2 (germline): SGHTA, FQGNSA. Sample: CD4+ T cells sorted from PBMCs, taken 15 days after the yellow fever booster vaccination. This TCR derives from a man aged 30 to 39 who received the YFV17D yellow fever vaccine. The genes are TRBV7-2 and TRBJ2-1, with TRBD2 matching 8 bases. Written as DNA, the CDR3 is TGTGCCAGCAGCTTAGACGGGAGGGGTAACAATGAGCAGTTCTTC. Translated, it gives CASSLDGRGNNEQFF.